The clone carrying this T cell receptor (beta chain) appeared a few times. The data are from a study of beta chain features in type 1 diabetes. What was sequenced were expressed TCRB transcripts, since all of the isolated RNA had been reverse transcribed. Here immunoSEQ multiplex PCR was the method, and the copy in TCRdb shows in-frame clones only, minus some. This sample has more than 150,000 clones, with around an eighth found just once. The CDR3 has 15 amino acids. Germline trimming cut 6 bases from V and 3 bases from J; bases unmatched to any gene: 12. Germline V gives CDR1 SQVTM, CDR2 ANQGSEA. This clonotype was obtained from a woman aged 18-29 years in good health. Sequencing was carried out using central memory CD4+ T cells from blood. The chain links TRBV29-1 to TRBJ2-3, with 7 bases identical to TRBD2. The CDR3 DNA follows: TGCAGCGTCCGAGGAGCGGGACCCAAAACAGATACGCAGTATTTT. This encodes CSVRGAGPKTDTQYF.